This T cell receptor beta chain was obtained from a study of CD8+ T cells in alopecia areata. V dropped 5 bases and J dropped 6 bases, with 9 bases sitting between them. CDR3 size: 11 residues. Germline V gene lookup returns CDR1 GTSNPN and CDR2 SVGIG (reference sequence). Extraction and reverse transcription of RNA yielded cDNA as the sequencing template. The assay was immunoSEQ multiplex PCR, and TCRdb's table has in-frame clones only and misses some. The table has fewer than 200,000 clones, 50% to 60% seen once. A remark on this clone: The same CDR3 arises from other DNA sequences in this sample as well.

Sequenced here: CD4+ T cells sorted from blood, sampled at week 0. The chain couples TRBV30 to TRBJ2-3; no firm D call. The receptor was derived from a human donor with alopecia areata. CDR3 loop: CAWAEADTQYF. The CDR3 nucleotides read TGTGCCTGGGCTGAGGCGGATACGCAGTATTTT.